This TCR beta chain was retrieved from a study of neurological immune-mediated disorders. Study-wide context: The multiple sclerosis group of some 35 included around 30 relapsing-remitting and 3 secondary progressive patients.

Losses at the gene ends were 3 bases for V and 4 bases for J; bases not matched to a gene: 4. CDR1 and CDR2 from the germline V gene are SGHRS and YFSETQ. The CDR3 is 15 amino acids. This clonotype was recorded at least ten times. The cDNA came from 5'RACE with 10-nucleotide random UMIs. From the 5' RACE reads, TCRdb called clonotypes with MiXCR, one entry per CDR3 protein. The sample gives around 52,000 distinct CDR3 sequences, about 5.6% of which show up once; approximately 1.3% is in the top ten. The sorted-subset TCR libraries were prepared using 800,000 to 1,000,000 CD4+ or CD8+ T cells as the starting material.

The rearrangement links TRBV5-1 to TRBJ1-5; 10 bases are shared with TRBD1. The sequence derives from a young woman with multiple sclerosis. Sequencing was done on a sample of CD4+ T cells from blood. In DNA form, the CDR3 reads TGCGCCAGCAGCTGGGGGACAGGGGTAAATCAGCCCCAGCATTTT. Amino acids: CASSWGTGVNQPQHF.